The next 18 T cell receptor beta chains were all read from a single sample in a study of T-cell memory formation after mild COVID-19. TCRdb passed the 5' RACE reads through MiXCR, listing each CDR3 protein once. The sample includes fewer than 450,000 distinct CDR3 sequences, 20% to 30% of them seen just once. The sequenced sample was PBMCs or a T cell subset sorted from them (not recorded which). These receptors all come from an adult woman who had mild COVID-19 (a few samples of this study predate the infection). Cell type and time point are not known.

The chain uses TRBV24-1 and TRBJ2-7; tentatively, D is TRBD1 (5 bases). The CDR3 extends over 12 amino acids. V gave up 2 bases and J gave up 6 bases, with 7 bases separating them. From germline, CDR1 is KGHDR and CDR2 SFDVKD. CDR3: CATSDWGLEQYF. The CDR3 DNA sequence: TGTGCCACCAGTGATTGGGGCCTCGAGCAGTACTTC.

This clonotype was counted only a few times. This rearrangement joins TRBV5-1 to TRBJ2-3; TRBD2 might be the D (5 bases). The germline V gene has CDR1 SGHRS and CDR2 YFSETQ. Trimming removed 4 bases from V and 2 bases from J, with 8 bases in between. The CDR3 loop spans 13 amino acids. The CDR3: CASSVLATDTQYF. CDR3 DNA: TGCGCCAGCAGCGTCCTAGCCACAGATACGCAGTATTTT.

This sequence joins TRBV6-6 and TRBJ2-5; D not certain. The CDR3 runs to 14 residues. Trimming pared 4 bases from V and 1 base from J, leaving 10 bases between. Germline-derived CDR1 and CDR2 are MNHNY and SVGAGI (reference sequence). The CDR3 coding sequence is TGTGCCAGCAGTTTACAGCCTTTCCAAGAGACCCAGTACTTC. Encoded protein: CASSLQPFQETQYF.

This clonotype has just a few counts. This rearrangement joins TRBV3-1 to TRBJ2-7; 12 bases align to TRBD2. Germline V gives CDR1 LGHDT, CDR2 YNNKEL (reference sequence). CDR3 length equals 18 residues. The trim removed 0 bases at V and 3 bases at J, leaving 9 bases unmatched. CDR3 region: CASSQDASGGAPIYEQYF. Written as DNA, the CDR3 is TGTGCCAGCAGCCAAGACGCTAGCGGGGGGGCCCCCATCTACGAGCAGTACTTC.

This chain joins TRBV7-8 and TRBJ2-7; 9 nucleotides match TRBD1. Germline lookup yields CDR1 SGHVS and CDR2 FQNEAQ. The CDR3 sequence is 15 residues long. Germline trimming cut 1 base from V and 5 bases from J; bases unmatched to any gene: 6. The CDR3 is CASSLGGTGKHEQYF. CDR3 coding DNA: TGTGCCAGCAGCTTAGGAGGGACAGGGAAACACGAGCAGTACTTC.

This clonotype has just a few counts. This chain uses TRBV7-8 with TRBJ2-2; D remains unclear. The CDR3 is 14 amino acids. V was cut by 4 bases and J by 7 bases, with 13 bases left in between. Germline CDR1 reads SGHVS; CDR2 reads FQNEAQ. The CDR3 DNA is TGTGCCAGCAGCTCTGAGACCTCTAGCGGGGAGCTGTTTTTT. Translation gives CASSSETSSGELFF.

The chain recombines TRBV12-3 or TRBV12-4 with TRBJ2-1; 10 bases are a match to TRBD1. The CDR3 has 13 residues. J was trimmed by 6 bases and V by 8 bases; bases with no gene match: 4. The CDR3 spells CASVGTGANEQFF. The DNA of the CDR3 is TGTGCCAGCGTCGGGACAGGGGCCAATGAGCAGTTCTTC.

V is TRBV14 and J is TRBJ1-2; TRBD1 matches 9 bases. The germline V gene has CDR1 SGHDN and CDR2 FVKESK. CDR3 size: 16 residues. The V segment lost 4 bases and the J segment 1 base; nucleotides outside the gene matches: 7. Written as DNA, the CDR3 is TGTGCCAGCAGCCGGATGAGGACAGGGGATAACTATGGCTACACCTTC. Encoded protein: CASSRMRTGDNYGYTF.

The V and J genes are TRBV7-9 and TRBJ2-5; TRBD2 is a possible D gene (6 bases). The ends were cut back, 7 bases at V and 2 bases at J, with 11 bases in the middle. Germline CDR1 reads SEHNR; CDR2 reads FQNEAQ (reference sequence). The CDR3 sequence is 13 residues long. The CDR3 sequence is CASTLEGQETQYF. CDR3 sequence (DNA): TGTGCCAGCACCCTGGAGGGGCAAGAGACCCAGTACTTC.

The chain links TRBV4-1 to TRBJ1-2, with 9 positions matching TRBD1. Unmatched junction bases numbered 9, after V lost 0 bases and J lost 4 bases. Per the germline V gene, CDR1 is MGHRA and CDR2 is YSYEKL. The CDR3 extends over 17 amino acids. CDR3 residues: CASSQELGTGLTYGYTF. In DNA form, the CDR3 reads TGCGCCAGCAGCCAAGAGTTAGGGACAGGGTTGACCTATGGCTACACCTTC.

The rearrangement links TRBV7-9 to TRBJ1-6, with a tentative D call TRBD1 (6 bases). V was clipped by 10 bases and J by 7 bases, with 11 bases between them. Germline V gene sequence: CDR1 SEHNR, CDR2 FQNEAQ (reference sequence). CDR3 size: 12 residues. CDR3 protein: CATQGQNSPLHF. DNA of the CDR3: TGTGCCACACAGGGCCAGAATTCACCCCTCCACTTT. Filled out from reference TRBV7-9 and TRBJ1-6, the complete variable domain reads DTGVSQNPRHKITKRGQNVTFRCDPISEHNRLYWYRQTLGQGPEFLTYFQNEAQLEKSRLLSDRFSAERPKGSFSTLEIQRTEQGDSAMYLCATQGQNSPLHFGNGTRLTVT.

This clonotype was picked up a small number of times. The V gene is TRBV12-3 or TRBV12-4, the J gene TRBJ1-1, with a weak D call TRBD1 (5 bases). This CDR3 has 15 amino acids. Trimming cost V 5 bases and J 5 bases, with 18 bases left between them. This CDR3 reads CASSVYRYGITEAFF. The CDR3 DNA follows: TGTGCCAGCAGTGTCTACAGGTATGGAATAACTGAAGCTTTCTTT.

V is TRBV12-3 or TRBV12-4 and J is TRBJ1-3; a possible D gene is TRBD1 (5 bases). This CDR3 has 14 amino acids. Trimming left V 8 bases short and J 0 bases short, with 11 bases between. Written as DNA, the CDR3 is TGTGCCAGCCGACTCGGGGGCTCTGGAAACACCATATATTTT. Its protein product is CASRLGGSGNTIYF.

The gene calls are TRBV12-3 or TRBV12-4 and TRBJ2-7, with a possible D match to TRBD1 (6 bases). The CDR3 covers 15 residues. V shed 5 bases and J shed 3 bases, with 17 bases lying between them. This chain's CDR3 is CASSRTDLPFYEQYF. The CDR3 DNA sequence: TGTGCCAGCAGTCGGACAGACCTACCGTTCTACGAGCAGTACTTC.

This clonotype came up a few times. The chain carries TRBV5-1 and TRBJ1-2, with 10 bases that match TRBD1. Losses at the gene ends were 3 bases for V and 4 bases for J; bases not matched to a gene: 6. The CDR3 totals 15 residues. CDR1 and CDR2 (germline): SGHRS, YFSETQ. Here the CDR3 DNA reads TGCGCCAGCAGCTCCGACAGGGGGCACGGCTATGGCTACACCTTC. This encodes CASSSDRGHGYGYTF.

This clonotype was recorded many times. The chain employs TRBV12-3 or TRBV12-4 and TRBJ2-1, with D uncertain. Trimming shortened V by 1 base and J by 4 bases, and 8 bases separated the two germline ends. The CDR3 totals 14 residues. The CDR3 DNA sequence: TGTGCCAGCAGTTTAGAAGTCGGGTACAATGAGCAGTTCTTC. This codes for CASSLEVGYNEQFF.

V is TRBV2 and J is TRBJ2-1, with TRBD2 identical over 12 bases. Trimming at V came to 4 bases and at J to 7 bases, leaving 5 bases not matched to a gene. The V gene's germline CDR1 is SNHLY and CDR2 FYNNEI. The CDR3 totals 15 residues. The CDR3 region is CASSATSGSWNEQFF. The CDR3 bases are TGTGCCAGCAGTGCGACTAGCGGGAGTTGGAATGAGCAGTTCTTC.

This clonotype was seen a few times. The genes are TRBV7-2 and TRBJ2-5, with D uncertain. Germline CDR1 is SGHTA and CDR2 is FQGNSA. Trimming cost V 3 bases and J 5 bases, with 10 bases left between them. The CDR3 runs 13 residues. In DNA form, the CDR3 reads TGTGCCAGCAGCTTTCAACCCCCGGAGACCCAGTACTTC. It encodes CASSFQPPETQYF.